Following are 27 T cell receptor beta chains from one sample sequenced in a study of blood T cell repertoires in COVID-19. This table comes from immunoSEQ multiplex PCR, and its TCRdb copy is limited to in-frame clones, with some not included. The sample contains over 55,000 clones, about nine tenths of which appear only once. The sample comprised peripheral blood. Receptors originate from a human donor in a cohort sampled during active COVID-19.

V gene TRBV7-9 combines with J gene TRBJ1-2; tentatively, D is TRBD1 (5 bases). With 5 bases removed from V and 4 bases from J, the gap between germline ends came to 14 bases. Germline V gene lookup returns CDR1 SEHNR and CDR2 FQNEAQ (reference sequence). CDR3 size: 14 residues. In nucleotides, the CDR3 is TGTGCCAGCAGCATATCACAGGTGGCCTATGGCTACACCTTC. Amino acid sequence: CASSISQVAYGYTF. Combining the CDR3 with reference TRBV7-9 and TRBJ1-2 gives the whole variable domain DTGVSQNPRHKITKRGQNVTFRCDPISEHNRLYWYRQTLGQGPEFLTYFQNEAQLEKSRLLSDRFSAERPKGSFSTLEIQRTEQGDSAMYLCASSISQVAYGYTFGSGTRLTVV.

The CDR3 is CASSATSGRAAEQFF. The CDR3 coding sequence is TGTGCCAGCTCCGCGACTAGCGGGAGGGCTGCGGAGCAGTTCTTC. The rearrangement joins TRBV18 to TRBJ2-1; 14 positions match TRBD2. The CDR3 is 15 amino acids. Germline V gives CDR1 KGHSH, CDR2 LQKENI. V shed 6 bases and J 10 bases; nucleotides not matched to a gene: 8.

The J gene is TRBJ2-3, the V gene TRBV10-3; no reliable D call. This CDR3 is 12 amino acids long. From germline, CDR1 is ENHRY and CDR2 SYGVKD. V was clipped by 3 bases and J by 4 bases, with 5 bases between them. CDR3 residues: CAISDQSDTQYF. The DNA for the CDR3 is TGTGCCATCAGTGATCAGTCAGATACGCAGTATTTT.

The chain carries TRBV5-6 and TRBJ1-4; D is possibly TRBD1 (6 bases). The CDR3 runs to 14 residues. Germline assignment: CDR1 SGHDT and CDR2 YYEEEE. V was trimmed by 1 base and J by 7 bases, leaving 11 bases between them. CDR3 nucleotides: TGTGCCAGCAGCTTGTGGGGGCTAGGTGAAAAACTGTTTTTT. Its translation is CASSLWGLGEKLFF.

The chain uses TRBV7-2 and TRBJ2-1; 14 bases align to TRBD2. This CDR3 comprises 17 residues. Trimming took 1 base from V and 15 from J; bases not matched to a gene: 14. CDR1 is SGHTA and CDR2 is FQGNSA in the germline V gene. The CDR3 here is CASSLGGRTSGGPHLFF. Written as DNA, the CDR3 is TGTGCCAGCAGCTTAGGGGGTCGGACTAGCGGGGGGCCCCACCTGTTCTTC.

The chain joins TRBV9 to TRBJ2-2, with D possibly TRBD2 on 6 matching bases. In germline, CDR1 is SGDLS, CDR2 YYNGEE. V was trimmed by 2 bases and J by 2 bases, leaving 10 bases between them. CDR3 length: 15 amino acids. In DNA, the CDR3 is TGTGCCAGCAGCGTTTCGGGAGCCAACACCGGGGAGCTGTTTTTT. It specifies CASSVSGANTGELFF.

V and J are TRBV15 and TRBJ1-4, with D maybe TRBD1 (5 bases). The CDR3 has 16 amino acids. Germline values: CDR1 LNHNV, CDR2 YYDKDF (reference sequence). Trimming shortened V by 0 bases and J by 10 bases, and 18 bases separated the two germline ends. The CDR3 region has the DNA TGTGCCACCAGCAGAGATCAGACAGCCCTTTTGCCAAAACTGTTTTTT. This sequence encodes CATSRDQTALLPKLFF.

The V call is TRBV7-9, the J call TRBJ2-5, with D perhaps TRBD2 (7 bases). The CDR3 has 15 residues. Trimming cost V 5 bases and J 5 bases, with 18 bases left between them. Germline V lookup: CDR1 SEHNR, CDR2 FQNEAQ (reference sequence). The CDR3 protein is CASSHGRGPWETQYF. DNA for the CDR3: TGTGCCAGCAGCCACGGGCGGGGGCCCTGGGAGACCCAGTACTTC.

The CDR3 sequence is CASSFQGASQPQHF. In DNA form, the CDR3 reads TGTGCCAGTAGTTTCCAGGGGGCCAGTCAGCCCCAGCATTTT. The chain recombines TRBV19 with TRBJ1-5; 8 nucleotides match TRBD1. V lost 5 bases to trimming and J lost 6 bases; unmatched junction nucleotides: 6. The CDR3 runs 14 residues. CDR1 is LNHDA, CDR2 SQIVND, per germline (reference sequence). Using reference TRBV19 and TRBJ1-5 for the parts outside the CDR3, the full variable domain is DGGITQSPKYLFRKEGQNVTLSCEQNLNHDAMYWYRQDPGQGLRLIYYSQIVNDFQKGDIAEGYSVSREKKESFPLTVTSAQKNPTAFYLCASSFQGASQPQHFGDGTRLSIL.

The V and J genes are TRBV18 and TRBJ2-5; 10 positions match TRBD2. CDR1 and CDR2 (germline): KGHSH, LQKENI. The V gene end was trimmed by 6 bases and the J gene end by 2 bases; junction bases not matched to a gene: 6. The CDR3 is 15 amino acids. CDR3 protein: CASSRGLAVQETQYF. The CDR3, as DNA: TGTGCCAGCTCTCGCGGACTAGCGGTACAAGAGACCCAGTACTTC.

As to this clone: Germline is not matched at one junction end, which may reflect a read error. The gene calls are TRBV6-5 and TRBJ1-1, with 9 bases that match TRBD1. Looked up from germline, CDR1 is MNHEY and CDR2 is SVGAGI. The CDR3 totals 14 residues. The CDR3 here is CASSSGTGNPEAFF. CDR3 in DNA: TGTGCCAGCAGTTCCGGGACAGGGAACCCTGAAGCTTTCTTT.

The V and J genes are TRBV6-2 or TRBV6-3 and TRBJ2-5; 10 bases are a match to TRBD2. The germline V gene encodes CDR1 MNHEY and CDR2 SVGEGT. The CDR3 is 14 residues long. V was pared by 2 bases and J by 5 bases, with 2 bases of the junction left unmatched. CDR3 coding DNA: TGTGCCAGCAGTTACGTACTAGCGGGGGAGACCCAGTACTTC. The encoded protein is CASSYVLAGETQYF.

Here the CDR3 reads CASRAGGLRYTF. The CDR3 nucleotides are TGTGCCAGCAGGGCTGGGGGACTACGCTACACCTTC. The chain couples TRBV2 to TRBJ1-2, with D possibly being TRBD1 (5 bases). The CDR3 covers 12 residues. CDR1 and CDR2 from the germline V gene are SNHLY and FYNNEI. V shed 6 bases and J shed 9 bases, with 14 bases lying between them.

This chain links TRBV7-8 with TRBJ1-1, with 7 bases aligning to TRBD1. V shed 5 bases, J shed 2 bases, and the junction held 8 bases outside the gene matches. CDR1 is SGHVS, CDR2 FQNEAQ, per germline. The CDR3 runs to 15 residues. Here the CDR3 DNA reads TGTGCCAGCAGCGGACCGGGACAGTCCAACACTGAAGCTTTCTTT. Translating gives CASSGPGQSNTEAFF.

The V and J genes are TRBV9 and TRBJ2-3; no clear D. V was clipped by 2 bases and J by 2 bases, with 6 bases between them. CDR1 is SGDLS and CDR2 is YYNGEE in the germline V gene. CDR3 length: 13 amino acids. CDR3 loop: CASSVLDTDTQYF. CDR3 bases: TGTGCCAGCAGCGTTCTAGACACAGATACGCAGTATTTT.

This chain connects TRBV11-2 to TRBJ2-7; 9 positions agree with TRBD2. The V gene end was trimmed by 5 bases and the J gene end by 1 base; junction bases not matched to a gene: 9. Per germline, CDR1 SGHAT and CDR2 FQNNGV. The CDR3 length is 16 residues. The chain's CDR3 is CASSQNGLATSYEQYF. Written as DNA, the CDR3 is TGTGCCAGCAGCCAGAATGGACTAGCGACTTCCTACGAGCAGTACTTC.

This clone was seen just once. This sequence joins TRBV19 and TRBJ2-1, with 13 bases fitting TRBD2. The germline CDR1 and CDR2 sequences are LNHDA and SQIVND (reference sequence). Trimming removed 5 bases from V and 0 bases from J; junction bases left unmatched: 10. This CDR3 region has 19 residues. As DNA, the CDR3 is TGTGCCAGTAGTCCCGGACTAGCGGGAGCTCCCAGCTCCTACAATGAGCAGTTCTTC. Translated, it gives CASSPGLAGAPSSYNEQFF.

For the CDR3, the DNA is TGTGCCAGCAGCCCTACGCACGCTGGGGCCAACGTCCTGACTTTC. This encodes CASSPTHAGANVLTF. This sequence joins TRBV5-8 and TRBJ2-6, with no clear D. The CDR3 is made up of 15 amino acids. The V and J ends lost 4 bases and 2 bases respectively, with 10 bases between them. CDR1 and CDR2 (germline): SGHTS, YDEGEE.

This clone was observed a single time. V usage is TRBV10-1 and J usage is TRBJ1-1, with D possibly being TRBD1 (6 bases). Germline CDR1 WNHNN, CDR2 SYGVQD (reference sequence). The CDR3 has 15 residues. Trimming shortened V by 8 bases and J by 0 bases, and 16 bases separated the two germline ends. The CDR3: CASPPLGQLNTEAFF. Here the CDR3 DNA reads TGCGCCAGCCCTCCTCTTGGACAGTTGAACACTGAAGCTTTCTTT.

The table lists this clone with a few counts. The CDR3 DNA sequence: TGTGCCAGCAGCCCTCGGGCAGGGATGAACACTGAAGCTTTCTTT. This codes for CASSPRAGMNTEAFF. The J gene is TRBJ1-1, the V gene TRBV9, with D perhaps matching TRBD1 (5 bases). V was cut by 4 bases and J by 0 bases, with 13 bases left in between. This CDR3 region has 15 residues. Germline V gene data show CDR1 as SGDLS and CDR2 as YYNGEE.

This chain links TRBV7-2 with TRBJ2-7; TRBD2 might be the D (6 bases). The CDR3 consists of 15 residues. Trimming removed 5 bases from V and 4 bases from J, with 18 bases in between. Germline V gene sequence: CDR1 SGHTA, CDR2 FQGNSA. Here the CDR3 DNA reads TGTGCCAGCAGCCCTGGGGGGAGCCGGGGATACGAGCAGTACTTC. Translated: CASSPGGSRGYEQYF. Filled out from reference TRBV7-2 and TRBJ2-7, the complete variable domain reads GAGVSQSPSNKVTEKGKDVELRCDPISGHTALYWYRQSLGQGLEFLIYFQGNSAPDKSGLPSDRFSAERTGGSVSTLTIQRTQQEDSAVYLCASSPGGSRGYEQYFGPGTRLTVT.

The chain recombines TRBV6-4 with TRBJ1-1; D not resolved. Trimming removed 1 base at V and 0 bases at J, with 9 bases between. The CDR3 has 15 residues. Germline V lookup: CDR1 MRHNA, CDR2 SNTAGT. CDR3 nucleotide sequence: TGTGCCAGCAGTGACTTCTGGACTCTGAACACTGAAGCTTTCTTT. Its translation is CASSDFWTLNTEAFF.

DNA of the CDR3: TGTGCCAGCAGCCGGACCCGGGGGGAGCAGTACTTC. Its protein product is CASSRTRGEQYF. The J gene is TRBJ2-7, the V gene TRBV7-2; D might be TRBD2 (6 bases). This CDR3 comprises 12 residues. Germline values: CDR1 SGHTA, CDR2 FQGNSA. The V and J ends lost 5 bases and 7 bases respectively, with 12 bases between them.

The V call is TRBV7-6, the J call TRBJ2-2; 8 bases agree with TRBD1. Losses at the gene ends were 6 bases for V and 6 bases for J; bases not matched to a gene: 3. The CDR3 is 13 residues long. Germline loops: CDR1 SGHVS, CDR2 FNYEAQ. The CDR3 protein is CASRETGAGELFF. DNA for the CDR3: TGTGCCAGCAGGGAGACAGGGGCCGGGGAGCTGTTTTTT. The full variable domain, with the rest looked up from reference TRBV7-6 and TRBJ2-2, is GAGVSQSPRYKVTKRGQDVALRCDPISGHVSLYWYRQALGQGPEFLTYFNYEAQQDKSGLPNDRFSAERPEGSISTLTIQRTEQRDSAMYRCASRETGAGELFFGEGSRLTVL.

The rearrangement links TRBV27 to TRBJ2-7; the D gene is possibly TRBD1 (6 bases). There are 13 residues in the CDR3. Germline CDR1 reads MNHEY; CDR2 reads SMNVEV (reference sequence). V was shortened by 6 bases and J by 6 bases, with 15 bases between the two germline ends. Here the CDR3 DNA reads TGTGCCAGCAGGGGAACAGGGTTTAGCGAGCAGTACTTC. Residues: CASRGTGFSEQYF.

The rearrangement uses TRBV6-1 and TRBJ1-2; 11 bases fit TRBD1. CDR3 length: 13 residues. The germline V gene has CDR1 MNHNS and CDR2 SASEGT. Trimming took 4 bases from V and 6 from J; bases not matched to a gene: 1. Written as DNA, the CDR3 is TGTGCCAGCAGTGCGGGACAGGGGGATGGCTACACCTTC. Amino acid sequence: CASSAGQGDGYTF.

This chain connects TRBV7-9 to TRBJ2-2; 8 positions agree with TRBD1. The CDR3 runs 15 residues. Germline V CDR1 and CDR2: SEHNR, FQNEAQ (reference sequence). V lost 5 bases, J lost 6 bases, and 8 bases stayed unmatched. The CDR3 nucleotides are TGTGCCAGCAGCCCCCGGACAGGGACGGCCGGGGAGCTGTTTTTT. Its translation is CASSPRTGTAGELFF.